This T cell receptor (beta chain) was recovered during a study of PD-L1 blockade in urothelial cancer. In the study overall: Beginning in about 2014, patients received atezolizumab, given as 1,200 mg intravenously every 3 weeks. A median of roughly 150,000 T cells was found in the blood samples.

Per germline, CDR1 MNHEY and CDR2 SMNVEV (reference sequence). This CDR3 has 15 residues. Between the trimmed V and J ends, which lost 3 bases and 2 bases, there was a span of 12 bases. In each PCR, synthetic TCR analog templates were spiked in. TCRdb keeps only in-frame clones here, not all; method: immunoSEQ multiplex PCR. The data hold under 100,000 clones, with 85% to 90% observed a single time. Regarding time point: pretreatment peripheral blood. Locally advanced or metastatic urothelial carcinoma was diagnosed in the patients. The sequence came from a man aged 60-69 years with urothelial cancer. The specimen was PBMCs, collected around atezolizumab (anti-PD-L1) treatment. This chain connects TRBV27 to TRBJ2-3; tentatively, D is TRBD2 (5 bases). CDR3 protein: CASSFRSGFTDTQYF. The CDR3, as DNA: TGTGCCAGCAGTTTTCGAAGCGGCTTCACAGATACGCAGTATTTT.